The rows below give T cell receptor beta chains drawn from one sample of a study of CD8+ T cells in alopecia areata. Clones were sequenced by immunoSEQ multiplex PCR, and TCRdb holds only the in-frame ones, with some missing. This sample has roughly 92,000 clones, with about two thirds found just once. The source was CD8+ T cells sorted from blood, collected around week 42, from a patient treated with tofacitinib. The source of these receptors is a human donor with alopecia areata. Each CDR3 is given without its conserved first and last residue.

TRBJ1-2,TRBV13,ASSQTQYGYT
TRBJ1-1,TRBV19,ASSPRDPYTEAF
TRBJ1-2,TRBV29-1,SVAGTGGGYT
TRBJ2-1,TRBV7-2,ASSLVSSGGANEQF
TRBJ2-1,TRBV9,ASSASGRNEQF
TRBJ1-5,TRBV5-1,ASSLGQGEDQPQH
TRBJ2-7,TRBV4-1,ASSQTRQGSHEQY
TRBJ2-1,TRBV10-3,APISWDEQF
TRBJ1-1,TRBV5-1,ASSLAGGRSTEAF
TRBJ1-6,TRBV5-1,ASSLEGSSYNSPLH
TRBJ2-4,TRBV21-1,ASSAGAKNIQY
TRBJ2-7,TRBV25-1,ASSSGGWVNEQY
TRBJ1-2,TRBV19,ASTPNEQVPSGGYT
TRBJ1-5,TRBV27,ASSPMGNQPQH
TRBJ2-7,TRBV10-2,ASSGSSYEQY
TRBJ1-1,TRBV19,ASSHRGTEAF
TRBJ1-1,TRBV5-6,ASSSWTGRITEAF
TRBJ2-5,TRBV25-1,ASPRTGAQETQY
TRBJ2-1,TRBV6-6,ASRLGEQF
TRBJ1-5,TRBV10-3,AISEVGNRDQPQH
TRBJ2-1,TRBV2,ASSVGQKQF
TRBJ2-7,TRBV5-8,ASSLGSTVREQY
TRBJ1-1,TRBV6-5,ASSYSETGYTEAF
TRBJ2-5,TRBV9,ASSVNHGGPLAQETQY
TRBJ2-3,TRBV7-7,ASSFTADSTDTQY
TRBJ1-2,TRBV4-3,ASSQDLTGGIGYGYT
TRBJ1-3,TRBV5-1,ASSLAPAGNTIY
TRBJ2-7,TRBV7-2,ASSLESGPYEQY
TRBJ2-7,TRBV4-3,ASSQDRRADGQY
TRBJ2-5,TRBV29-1,SVEVETQY
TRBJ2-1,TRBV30,AWMDGNEQF
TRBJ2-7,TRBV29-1,SVSSDGPYEQY
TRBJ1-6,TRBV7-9,ASSLADTNSPLH
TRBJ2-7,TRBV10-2,ASTDRDSPSEQY
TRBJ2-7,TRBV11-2,ASSWGQGAFYEQY
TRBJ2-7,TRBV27,ASSLVGETYEQY
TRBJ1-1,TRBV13,ASSLGMNTEAF
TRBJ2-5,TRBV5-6,ASSSGIQETQY
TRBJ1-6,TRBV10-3,AISESGSNSPLH
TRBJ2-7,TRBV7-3,ASSPGTGGYEQY
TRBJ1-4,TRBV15,ATSREAPANEKLF
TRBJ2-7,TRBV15,ATSISSGSYEQY
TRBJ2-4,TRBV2,ASSEGVGGQGDIQY
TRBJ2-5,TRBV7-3,ASSLRGGTETQY
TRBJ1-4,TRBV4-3,ASSQDRAGGTSGREKLF
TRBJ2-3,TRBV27,ASSPSLGERTDTQY
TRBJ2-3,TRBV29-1,SVEFPAETDTQY